A single sample is the source of the 18 T cell receptor beta chains below, sequenced in a study of cytomegalovirus exposure and HLA in healthy donors (dated by TCRdb to the late 2010s). The library was prepared using the immunoSEQ multiplex PCR assay. For the multiplex PCR, a mixture combining 60 forward primers for TCR Vbeta segments and 13 reverse primers for TCR Jbeta segments was used. TCRdb obtained this table from immuneACCESS and retained in-frame rearrangements with V and J assigned. These tables miss some clones; where compared with another copy, unresolved V genes account for less than half of the shortfall, and the remainder is unexplained. A total of about 130,000 clones appear in this sample, 70% to 80% of them only once. The top ten clones comprise about 2.2% of the sample. The sample comprised PBMCs. The receptors were gathered from a man aged 25 to 40 in good health and CMV-seronegative.

V gene TRBV6-1 combines with J gene TRBJ2-1, with D possibly matching TRBD2 (6 bases). Trimming shortened V by 4 bases and J by 9 bases, and 16 bases separated the two germline ends. This CDR3 region has 14 residues. Germline lookup yields CDR1 MNHNS and CDR2 SASEGT. CDR3 protein: CASSAQGGLGEQFF. The DNA of the CDR3 is TGTGCCAGCAGTGCTCAGGGAGGCCTGGGTGAGCAGTTCTTC.

The chain has TRBV30 and TRBJ1-1, with a tentative D call TRBD1 (5 bases). V lost 4 bases to trimming and J lost 2 bases, with 8 bases between them. Germline V CDR1 and CDR2: GTSNPN, SVGIG (reference sequence). The CDR3 spans 12 residues. The CDR3 region has the DNA TGTGCCTGGACCGACAGCAACACTGAAGCTTTCTTT. This sequence encodes CAWTDSNTEAFF.

This chain links TRBV4-2 with TRBJ2-5; 12 bases are a match to TRBD2. Germline trimming cut 1 base from V and 2 bases from J; bases unmatched to any gene: 2. The CDR3 runs to 16 residues. The germline V gene encodes CDR1 LGHNA and CDR2 YNFKEQ. As DNA, the CDR3 is TGTGCCAGCAGCCAAGGTGGGACTAGCGGGCAAGAGACCCAGTACTTC. Its protein is CASSQGGTSGQETQYF.

The genes are TRBV21-1 and TRBJ1-5; the D call TRBD1 from the table was never checked on the DNA. TRBV21-1 is classified as a pseudogene. The CDR3 contains 14 residues. The CDR3 spells CAGDRVYSNQPQHF. In DNA form, the CDR3 reads TGTGCCGGGGACAGAGTCTATAGCAATCAGCCCCAGCATTTT.

The chain has TRBV28 and TRBJ1-1; D call uncertain. V dropped 5 bases and J dropped 4 bases, with 17 bases sitting between them. The CDR3 has 15 amino acids. Germline lookup yields CDR1 MDHEN and CDR2 SYDVKM. The CDR3, as DNA: TGTGCCAGCAGTACCTATATACCCCATGGCACTGAAGCTTTCTTT. Its protein product is CASSTYIPHGTEAFF.

This rearrangement joins TRBV28 to TRBJ1-1, with 11 bases lining up with TRBD1. CDR1 and CDR2 from the germline V gene are MDHEN and SYDVKM. The J segment lost 1 base and the V segment lost 0 bases, leaving 1 base of the junction unmatched. CDR3 size: 16 residues. As DNA, the CDR3 is TGTGCCAGCAGTTTATGGGGGACAGGGGGGAACACTGAAGCTTTCTTT. This sequence encodes CASSLWGTGGNTEAFF.

The chain combines TRBV6-5 with TRBJ2-5, with D perhaps matching TRBD2 (5 bases). Germline assignment: CDR1 MNHEY and CDR2 SVGAGI. The CDR3 is made up of 11 amino acids. Trimming took off 10 bases at V and 5 bases at J, with 11 bases between the two ends. Here the CDR3 DNA reads TGTGCCACCACTAGTGGGGAGACCCAGTACTTC. Translating it yields CATTSGETQYF.

The CDR3, as DNA: TGTGCCAGCAGCCCACGTACGGACAGTGCGATCTATGGCTACACCTTC. Residues: CASSPRTDSAIYGYTF. V usage is TRBV7-2 and J usage is TRBJ1-2; weak D call: TRBD1 (6 bases). Trimming left V 5 bases short and J 4 bases short, with 20 bases between. The CDR3 runs 16 residues. CDR1 and CDR2 from the germline V gene are SGHTA and FQGNSA.

The rearrangement links TRBV11-3 to TRBJ2-2, with TRBD2 identical over 7 bases. V gave up 5 bases and J gave up 7 bases; unmatched junction bases: 7. This CDR3 is 14 amino acids long. CDR1 is SGHNT, CDR2 YENEEA, per germline. CDR3 sequence: CASSRAGWDGELFF. CDR3 DNA: TGTGCCAGCAGCCGAGCGGGATGGGACGGGGAGCTGTTTTTT.

The chain joins TRBV18 to TRBJ2-3; D perhaps matches TRBD2 (5 bases). Germline values: CDR1 KGHSH, CDR2 LQKENI. The V and J ends lost 6 bases and 4 bases respectively, with 20 bases between them. This CDR3 contains 16 residues. CDR3 sequence reads: CASSPRGDARADTQYF. The CDR3 bases are TGTGCCAGCTCTCCTCGGGGAGACGCGAGAGCAGATACGCAGTATTTT.

The genes are TRBV28 and TRBJ2-3; 9 nucleotides agree with TRBD1. V lost 6 bases and J lost 1; bases outside the gene matches: 5. Germline CDR1 reads MDHEN; CDR2 reads SYDVKM. CDR3 size: 15 residues. In nucleotides, the CDR3 is TGTGCCAGCAGGGTACGACAGGGGGGCACAGATACGCAGTATTTT. Protein: CASRVRQGGTDTQYF.

The gene calls are TRBV6-5 and TRBJ1-1; the D gene is possibly TRBD1 (6 bases). Germline loops: CDR1 MNHEY, CDR2 SVGAGI. V was clipped by 0 bases and J by 5 bases, with 10 bases between them. CDR3 size: 14 residues. The CDR3 reads CASSYSYRETEAFF. CDR3 bases: TGTGCCAGCAGTTACTCGTACAGGGAGACTGAAGCTTTCTTT.

This clone has only one observation. The chain links TRBV19 to TRBJ1-2; D might be TRBD1 (5 bases). V lost 7 bases and J lost 2, with 14 bases in between. This CDR3 has 14 amino acids. Germline assignment: CDR1 LNHDA and CDR2 SQIVND (reference sequence). The CDR3 here is CASTLRGENYGYTF. The DNA for the CDR3 is TGTGCCAGTACCCTACGGGGGGAAAACTATGGCTACACCTTC.

The chain recombines TRBV18 with TRBJ2-1; 7 bases line up with TRBD2. Germline V gene data show CDR1 as KGHSH and CDR2 as LQKENI. V lost 5 bases and J lost 15; bases outside the gene matches: 31. This CDR3 is 19 amino acids long. The DNA of the CDR3 is TGTGCCAGCTCAATCGGGACGATGCGACTAGAAAGCGGGAAAAATTCCTGGTTCTTC. Translation gives CASSIGTMRLESGKNSWFF.

The chain joins TRBV6-4 to TRBJ2-1; 7 bases map to TRBD2. CDR3 length equals 13 residues. The ends lost 6 bases at V and 6 bases at J; junction bases unmatched: 5. CDR1 and CDR2 (germline): MRHNA, SNTAGT. CDR3 nucleotide sequence: TGTGCCAGCAGCGGGACTACAGTCAATGAGCAGTTCTTC. This translates into CASSGTTVNEQFF.

The chain couples TRBV4-1 to TRBJ2-1, with D uncertain. Trimming took off 1 base at V and 8 bases at J, with 9 bases between the two ends. The CDR3 is 13 residues long. Germline lookup yields CDR1 MGHRA and CDR2 YSYEKL. The CDR3 DNA reads as TGCGCCAGCAGCCAAGCTATCCAATATGAGCAGTTCTTC. It yields the protein CASSQAIQYEQFF.

Only a few counts were recorded for this clone. At the DNA level, this CDR3 is encoded by other sequences in the same sample as well. The J gene is TRBJ1-4, the V gene TRBV6-1, with D possibly being TRBD1 (5 bases). Trimming left V 2 bases short and J 2 bases short, with 12 bases between. This CDR3 spans 16 amino acids. The germline gives CDR1 MNHNS, CDR2 SASEGT. The CDR3 sequence: CASSERGGSTNEKLFF. The CDR3 DNA is TGTGCCAGCAGTGAACGGGGGGGATCGACTAATGAAAAACTGTTTTTT.

The chain is built from TRBV10-3 and TRBJ2-3, with 9 bases matching TRBD2. J was trimmed by 0 bases and V by 11 bases; bases with no gene match: 6. The CDR3 runs 14 residues. Germline V gene data show CDR1 as ENHRY and CDR2 as SYGVKD. This CDR3 reads CASWTSASTDTQYF. The DNA of the CDR3 is TGTGCCTCCTGGACTAGCGCGAGCACAGATACGCAGTATTTT.